Listed below are T cell receptor beta chains from one sample, sequenced in a study of blood T cell repertoires in COVID-19. Sequencing was performed with immunoSEQ multiplex PCR; in TCRdb, only in-frame clones are kept and a portion is missing. The table records about 23,000 clones, 88% of them present only once. Sample: peripheral blood. These receptor sequences come from a man aged 70 or older in a cohort sampled during active COVID-19. CDR3s include the opening cysteine and the closing phenylalanine or tryptophan. A D gene is named only where the DNA matches it firmly. Clone size is not always given. Where it is, it says once, few, many or a class for expanded clones.

once,.,TRBV5-1,TRBJ1-2,CASRTAGSETGYTF,TGCGCCAGCAGGACGGCGGGGAGTGAGACTGGCTACACCTTC
.,TRBD1,TRBV10-3,TRBJ2-3,CAIQGGTDTQYF,TGTGCCATACAGGGGGGCACAGATACGCAGTATTTT
.,.,TRBV6-2/TRBV6-3,TRBJ2-4,CASSSLEGRDIQYF,TGTGCCAGCAGTTCTCTTGAAGGGAGAGACATTCAGTACTTC
.,TRBD2,TRBV6-5,TRBJ2-1,CASSATSAAYNEQFF,TGTGCCAGCAGCGCTACTAGCGCGGCCTACAATGAGCAGTTCTTC
.,.,TRBV7-9,TRBJ1-2,CASSTTGTPSSGYTF,TGTGCCAGCAGCACCACCGGGACACCGTCCTCTGGCTACACCTTC
.,.,TRBV5-6,TRBJ1-2,CASSLASSRGYTF,TGTGCCAGCAGCTTGGCTTCGAGTCGAGGCTACACCTTC
once,.,TRBV7-6,TRBJ1-2,CASSLGTDPNYGYTF,TGTGCCAGCAGCTTAGGGACAGACCCTAACTATGGCTACACCTTC
.,TRBD2,TRBV3-1/TRBV3-2,TRBJ2-7,CASSPTSGRVEQYF,TGTGCCAGCAGCCCAACTAGCGGGAGGGTCGAGCAGTACTTC
.,TRBD2,TRBV9,TRBJ2-1,CASSVDSGRYNEQFF,TGTGCCAGCAGCGTAGACAGCGGGAGATACAATGAGCAGTTCTTC
.,.,TRBV6-5,TRBJ1-3,CASGTLSSGNTIYF,TGTGCCAGCGGTACCTTGAGCTCTGGAAACACCATATATTTT
.,.,TRBV18,TRBJ2-7,CASSATRVESYEQYF,TGTGCCAGCTCAGCAACCAGGGTGGAGTCCTACGAGCAGTACTTC
.,.,TRBV18,TRBJ2-2,CASSPAGQGGTGELFF,TGTGCCAGCTCACCAGCGGGCCAGGGAGGCACCGGGGAGCTGTTTTTT
.,.,TRBV15,TRBJ2-1,CATSRPRSGSSYNEQFF,TGTGCCACCAGCAGACCCCGTAGCGGAAGCTCCTACAATGAGCAGTTCTTC
.,.,TRBV18,TRBJ1-4,CATQQGREEKLFF,TGTGCCACACAGCAGGGTAGGGAAGAAAAACTGTTTTTT
.,.,TRBV3-1/TRBV3-2,TRBJ2-1,CASSQVSGEQFF,TGTGCCAGCAGCCAAGTCTCGGGAGAGCAGTTCTTC